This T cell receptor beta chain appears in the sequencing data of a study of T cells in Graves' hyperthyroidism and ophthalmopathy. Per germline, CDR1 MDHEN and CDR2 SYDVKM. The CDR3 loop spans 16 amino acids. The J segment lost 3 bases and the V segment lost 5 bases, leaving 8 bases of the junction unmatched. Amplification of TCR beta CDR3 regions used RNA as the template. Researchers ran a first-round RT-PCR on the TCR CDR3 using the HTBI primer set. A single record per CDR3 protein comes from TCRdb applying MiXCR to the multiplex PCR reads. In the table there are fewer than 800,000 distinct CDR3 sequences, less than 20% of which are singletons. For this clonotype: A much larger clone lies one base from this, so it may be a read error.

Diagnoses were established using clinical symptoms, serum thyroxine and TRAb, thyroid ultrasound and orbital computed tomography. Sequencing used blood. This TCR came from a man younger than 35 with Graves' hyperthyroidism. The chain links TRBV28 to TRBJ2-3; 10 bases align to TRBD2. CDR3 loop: CASSRWASGSTDTQYF. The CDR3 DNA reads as TGTGCCAGCAGTCGTTGGGCTAGCGGGAGTACAGATACGCAGTATTTT.